This T cell receptor (beta chain) was identified during a study of CD8+ T cells in alopecia areata. Remarks on this clone: Its antigen is unknown.

This sample's treatment: oral pan-JAK inhibitor, 5-10 mg twice daily. Study-wide results and limits: Tofacitinib significantly lowered scalp clonality and expanded CD8+ clones among the top 100.

RNA was isolated and reverse transcribed to cDNA, the sequencing template. Clones were sequenced by immunoSEQ multiplex PCR, and TCRdb holds only the in-frame ones, with some missing. This sample has around 180,000 clones; about three fifths occur once, and the top ten carry approximately 1.2%. The V gene's germline CDR1 is SQVTM and CDR2 ANQGSEA. The length of the CDR3 is 10 residues. V was clipped by 5 bases and J by 9 bases, with 8 bases between them. The chain uses TRBV29-1 and TRBJ2-1, with D hard to call. The TCR originated in a human donor with alopecia areata. Material: CD4+ T cells sorted from blood, obtained around week 47, from a patient treated with tofacitinib. CDR3 residues: CSVRGGEQFF. DNA for the CDR3: TGCAGCGTTCGAGGCGGTGAGCAGTTCTTC.